The 11 T cell receptor beta chains below were found in one sample sequenced in a study of cytomegalovirus exposure and HLA in healthy donors. Amplification used 60 Vbeta primers and 13 Jbeta primers. Method: immunoSEQ multiplex PCR; TCRdb's copy keeps in-frame clones and lacks some. The table shows 95,000 to 100,000 clones, with under 80% occurring only once. Sequencing was carried out using PBMCs. Receptor source: a man aged 40-49 years in good health and CMV-seronegative.

In this sample, this clone turned up a few times. V is TRBV5-1 and J is TRBJ1-1; possible D gene TRBD1, 5 bases. V gave up 4 bases and J gave up 7 bases, with 14 bases separating them. CDR1 and CDR2 (germline): SGHRS, YFSETQ. There are 13 residues in the CDR3. The CDR3 DNA is TGCGCCAGCAGCGAGGGCCGGGGGAGTGAAGCTTTCTTT. It specifies CASSEGRGSEAFF.

The rearrangement links TRBV30 to TRBJ2-3; 10 nucleotides match TRBD2. CDR1 is GTSNPN, CDR2 SVGIG, per germline (reference sequence). The CDR3 sequence is 14 residues long. Trimming took 3 bases from V and 5 from J; bases not matched to a gene: 5. The CDR3 protein is CAWSRTSGGDTQYF. Written as DNA, the CDR3 is TGTGCCTGGAGCCGGACTAGCGGAGGAGATACGCAGTATTTT.

The chain has TRBV19 and TRBJ1-3, with 9 nucleotides matching TRBD1. V lost 3 bases, J lost 8 bases, and 8 bases stayed unmatched. Per germline, CDR1 LNHDA and CDR2 SQIVND (reference sequence). The CDR3 covers 15 residues. In nucleotides, the CDR3 is TGTGCCAGTAGTATCGACAGGGGGAGTATTGACACCATATATTTT. Translation gives CASSIDRGSIDTIYF. The whole variable domain, filled in from reference TRBV19 and TRBJ1-3, reads DGGITQSPKYLFRKEGQNVTLSCEQNLNHDAMYWYRQDPGQGLRLIYYSQIVNDFQKGDIAEGYSVSREKKESFPLTVTSAQKNPTAFYLCASSIDRGSIDTIYFGEGSWLTVV.

This rearrangement joins TRBV7-2 to TRBJ1-2; 10 bases agree with TRBD1. The length of the CDR3 is 14 residues. Germline CDR1 is SGHTA and CDR2 is FQGNSA. The trim removed 5 bases at V and 8 bases at J, leaving 8 bases unmatched. CDR3 coding DNA: TGTGCCAGCAGCACAAGACAGGGGGCGAAAGGCTACACCTTC. Protein product: CASSTRQGAKGYTF. The entire variable domain, with the rest obtained from reference TRBV7-2 and TRBJ1-2, is as follows: GAGVSQSPSNKVTEKGKDVELRCDPISGHTALYWYRQSLGQGLEFLIYFQGNSAPDKSGLPSDRFSAERTGGSVSTLTIQRTQQEDSAVYLCASSTRQGAKGYTFGSGTRLTVV.

The chain is built from TRBV5-1 and TRBJ1-1, with D tentatively TRBD1 (5 bases). Deletions cut 4 bases from V and 5 bases from J, with 15 bases between. The germline CDR1 and CDR2 sequences are SGHRS and YFSETQ. The CDR3 contains 14 residues. CDR3 DNA: TGCGCCAGCAGCCCTATGACAGCCGAGACTGAAGCTTTCTTT. As protein: CASSPMTAETEAFF.

The chain carries TRBV2 and TRBJ1-5; no clear D. Per the germline V gene, CDR1 is SNHLY and CDR2 is FYNNEI. Trimming removed 2 bases at V and 0 bases at J, with 14 bases between. The CDR3 is 17 residues long. The CDR3 sequence: CASSELIGLYSNQPQHF. In nucleotides, the CDR3 is TGTGCCAGCAGTGAATTGATCGGGTTATATAGCAATCAGCCCCAGCATTTT.

Concerning this clone itself: At one of its ends the junction is not consistent with the germline gene, which may arise from a read error. This sequence joins TRBV7-7 and TRBJ2-2; a possible D gene is TRBD1 (5 bases). Germline CDR1 reads SSHAT; CDR2 reads FNYEAQ (reference sequence). This CDR3 region has 15 residues. DNA for the CDR3: TGTGCTAGCAGCTTAACGGCAGGGTGGCCCGGGGAGCTGTTTTTT. Its protein is CASSLTAGWPGELFF.

The chain combines TRBV27 with TRBJ2-5; 9 bases align to TRBD1. The CDR3 totals 14 residues. The trim removed 5 bases at V and 1 base at J, leaving 2 bases unmatched. CDR1 MNHEY and CDR2 SMNVEV come from the germline V gene (reference sequence). Written as DNA, the CDR3 is TGTGCCAGCAGTCGGGACAGGGTCCAAGAGACCCAGTACTTC. Its protein is CASSRDRVQETQYF.

This sequence joins TRBV5-6 and TRBJ2-7; a possible D gene is TRBD2 (5 bases). This CDR3 spans 11 amino acids. The germline V gene has CDR1 SGHDT and CDR2 YYEEEE. V was shortened by 4 bases and J by 4 bases, with 6 bases between the two germline ends. The CDR3 DNA is TGTGCCAGCAGCCGGGAATACGAGCAGTACTTC. This translates into CASSREYEQYF.

J is TRBJ1-2 and V is TRBV7-9; D gene unclear. Looked up from germline, CDR1 is SEHNR and CDR2 is FQNEAQ (reference sequence). V was cut by 1 base and J by 2 bases, with 11 bases left in between. The CDR3 consists of 15 residues. The CDR3, as DNA: TGTGCCAGCAGCTTAGGTGGAGGGAGAAACTATGGCTACACCTTC. Translated: CASSLGGGRNYGYTF.

The chain uses TRBV18 and TRBJ2-7, with D perhaps TRBD1 (6 bases). Germline V gives CDR1 KGHSH, CDR2 LQKENI. The length of the CDR3 is 14 residues. V lost 2 bases and J lost 4, with 12 bases in between. CDR3: CASSPEGRGYEQYV. In DNA form, the CDR3 reads TGTGCCAGCTCACCAGAGGGCAGGGGATACGAGCAGTACGTC.